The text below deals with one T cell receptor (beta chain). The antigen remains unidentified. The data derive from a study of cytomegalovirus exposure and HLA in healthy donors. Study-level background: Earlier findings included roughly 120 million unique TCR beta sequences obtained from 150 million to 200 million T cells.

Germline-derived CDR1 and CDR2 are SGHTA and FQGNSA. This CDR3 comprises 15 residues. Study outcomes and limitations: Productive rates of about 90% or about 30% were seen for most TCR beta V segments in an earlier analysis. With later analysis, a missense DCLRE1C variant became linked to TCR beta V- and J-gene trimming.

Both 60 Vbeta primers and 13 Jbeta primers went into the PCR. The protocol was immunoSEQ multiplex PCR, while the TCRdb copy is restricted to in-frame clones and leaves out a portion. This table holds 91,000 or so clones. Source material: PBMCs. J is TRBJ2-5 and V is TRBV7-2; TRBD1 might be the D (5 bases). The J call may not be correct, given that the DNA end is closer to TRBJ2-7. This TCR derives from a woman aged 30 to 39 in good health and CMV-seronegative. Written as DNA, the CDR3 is TGTGCCAGCAGCTTAGCCGACAGTACGACCTACGAGCAGTACTTC. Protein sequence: CASSLADSTTYEQYF.